These 14 T cell receptor beta chains originate from one sample sequenced in a study of cytomegalovirus exposure and HLA in healthy donors. Amplification used 60 Vbeta primers and 13 Jbeta primers. Libraries were prepared by immunoSEQ multiplex PCR; TCRdb keeps only in-frame clonotypes and omits some of them. Found here are 70,000 to 95,000 clones, 70% to 80% of them singletons; the top ten hold 13%. Source material: PBMCs. Source of these receptors: a human donor in good health.

The chain employs TRBV6-4 and TRBJ1-1, with D possibly TRBD1 on 6 matching bases. The V end was cut by 1 base, the J end by 7 bases, with 10 bases between. CDR3 size: 13 residues. Germline V gives CDR1 MRHNA, CDR2 SNTAGT. CDR3 bases: TGTGCCAGCAGTGACTACCAGACAGGTGAAGCTTTCTTT. Protein: CASSDYQTGEAFF.

The chain uses TRBV15 and TRBJ2-7; D not resolved. This CDR3 spans 14 amino acids. V was trimmed by 0 bases and J by 4 bases, leaving 10 bases between them. Germline assignment: CDR1 LNHNV and CDR2 YYDKDF (reference sequence). CDR3 in amino acids: CATSRDRFSYEQYF. The CDR3, as DNA: TGTGCCACCAGCAGAGATCGATTCAGTTACGAGCAGTACTTC.

This clone showed up just a few times. This sequence joins TRBV7-9 and TRBJ1-1; a possible D gene is TRBD1 (6 bases). V was trimmed by 1 base and J by 0 bases, leaving 9 bases between them. CDR1 is SEHNR, CDR2 FQNEAQ, per germline (reference sequence). This CDR3 comprises 15 residues. The CDR3 protein is CASSLVQGMNTEAFF. In DNA, the CDR3 is TGTGCCAGCAGCTTAGTTCAGGGGATGAACACTGAAGCTTTCTTT. The variable domain in full, with the rest retrieved from reference TRBV7-9 and TRBJ1-1, is DTGVSQNPRHKITKRGQNVTFRCDPISEHNRLYWYRQTLGQGPEFLTYFQNEAQLEKSRLLSDRFSAERPKGSFSTLEIQRTEQGDSAMYLCASSLVQGMNTEAFFGQGTRLTVV.

CDR3 nucleotides: TGTGCCATCAGTGAGTCGACAGGGGGCTCCGGTGGCTACACCTTC. Translating gives CAISESTGGSGGYTF. This chain joins TRBV10-3 and TRBJ1-2; 10 nucleotides align to TRBD1. Trimming cost V 0 bases and J 7 bases; bases outside gene matches: 5. Germline assignment: CDR1 ENHRY and CDR2 SYGVKD. CDR3 length: 15 amino acids.

This chain uses TRBV4-3 with TRBJ2-6, with D possibly TRBD1 on 5 matching bases. CDR3 length equals 16 residues. Trimming left V 1 base short and J 2 bases short, with 9 bases between. Germline CDR1 reads LGHNA; CDR2 reads YSLEER. The CDR3 is CASSQVGVAGANVLTF. CDR3 sequence (DNA): TGCGCCAGCAGCCAAGTAGGGGTAGCTGGGGCCAACGTCCTGACTTTC.

In regard to this clone: Mismatch with germline at one junction end may stem from a read error. The CDR3 nucleotides read TGTTCCAGCAGCTTCTCAGGGGCGAACACTGAAGCTTTCTTT. Its translation is CSSSFSGANTEAFF. The chain combines TRBV7-9 with TRBJ1-1, with D perhaps TRBD1 (6 bases). Germline lookup yields CDR1 SEHNR and CDR2 FQNEAQ (reference sequence). The length of the CDR3 is 14 residues.

This clone has just a few counts. The chain carries TRBV6-1 and TRBJ2-3; D perhaps matches TRBD2 (6 bases). The germline V and J ends were trimmed by 5 bases and 2 bases, with 8 bases remaining between them. CDR3 length: 13 amino acids. Germline CDR1 reads MNHNS; CDR2 reads SASEGT. The CDR3 spells CASSSSVTDTQYF. CDR3 nucleotides: TGTGCCAGCAGTTCTAGCGTCACAGATACGCAGTATTTT.

This clone was picked up one time. The chain recombines TRBV7-9 with TRBJ1-2; the match to TRBD1 covers 11 bases. The CDR3 has 15 residues. Looked up from germline, CDR1 is SEHNR and CDR2 is FQNEAQ (reference sequence). The ends lost 5 bases at V and 4 bases at J; junction bases unmatched: 6. The CDR3 nucleotides read TGTGCCAGCAGCCAGTCCGGGACAGGGGGCTATGGCTACACCTTC. It specifies CASSQSGTGGYGYTF.

The rearrangement uses TRBV19 and TRBJ2-7, with D unresolved. CDR1 and CDR2 from the germline V gene are LNHDA and SQIVND (reference sequence). The CDR3 is 12 amino acids. V was shortened by 5 bases and J by 7 bases, with 12 bases between the two germline ends. The DNA of the CDR3 is TGTGCCAGTAGTGCCTCCGTGAGTGAGCAGTACTTC. Translated, it gives CASSASVSEQYF.

V is TRBV6-1 and J is TRBJ2-7; D gene ambiguous. V was shortened by 1 base and J by 3 bases, with 13 bases between the two germline ends. Per the germline V gene, CDR1 is MNHNS and CDR2 is SASEGT. There are 15 residues in the CDR3. The CDR3 loop reads CASSEVVGIFYEQYF. DNA of the CDR3: TGTGCCAGCAGTGAAGTTGTGGGCATTTTCTACGAGCAGTACTTC.

Of note for this clone: At one end the junction does not follow the germline gene, possibly because of a read error. This chain connects TRBV2 to TRBJ1-5; D is perhaps TRBD1 (5 bases). Germline values: CDR1 SNHLY, CDR2 FYNNEI. This CDR3 region has 13 residues. CDR3 bases: TGTGCCAGCAGTGCGCTCATCCTGGGGCCCCAGAATTTT. Translated: CASSALILGPQNF.

V and J are TRBV5-5 and TRBJ2-3; weak D call: TRBD1 (6 bases). Germline loops: CDR1 SGHKS, CDR2 YYEKEE (reference sequence). The CDR3 is 16 residues long. Trimming removed 0 bases from V and 6 bases from J, with 17 bases in between. In DNA form, the CDR3 reads TGTGCCAGCAGCTTGGAGGTCAGGGGAGACGGGGATACGCAGTATTTT. It translates to CASSLEVRGDGDTQYF.

The chain has TRBV29-1 and TRBJ2-7; 7 nucleotides align to TRBD1. Germline assignment: CDR1 SQVTM and CDR2 ANQGSEA. The V and J ends lost 6 bases and 2 bases, in that order; junction bases with no gene match: 13. This CDR3 is built from 15 residues. The CDR3 DNA sequence: TGCAGCGTCCGGGTGGTGGGACAGACCCCCTACGAGCAGTACTTC. Translation gives CSVRVVGQTPYEQYF.

The chain combines TRBV29-1 with TRBJ1-2, with TRBD1 identical over 11 bases. Germline-derived CDR1 and CDR2 are SQVTM and ANQGSEA. With 7 bases clipped from V and 8 bases from J, the junction kept 6 bases outside the gene matches. CDR3 size: 12 residues. In DNA, the CDR3 is TGCAGCGCCCGGGACAGGGGGTGCGGCTACACCTTC. Translation: CSARDRGCGYTF.